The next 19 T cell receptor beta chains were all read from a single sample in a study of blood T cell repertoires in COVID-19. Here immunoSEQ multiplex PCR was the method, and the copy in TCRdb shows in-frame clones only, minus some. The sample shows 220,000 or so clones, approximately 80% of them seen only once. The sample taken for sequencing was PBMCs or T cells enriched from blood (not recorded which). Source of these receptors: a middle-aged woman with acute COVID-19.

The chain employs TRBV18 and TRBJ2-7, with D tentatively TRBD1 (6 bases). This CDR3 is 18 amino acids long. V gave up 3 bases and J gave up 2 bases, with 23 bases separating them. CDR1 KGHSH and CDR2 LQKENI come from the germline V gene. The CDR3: CASSPQGRDKPGAYEQYF. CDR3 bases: TGTGCCAGCTCACCTCAGGGCCGGGACAAGCCCGGCGCCTACGAGCAGTACTTC. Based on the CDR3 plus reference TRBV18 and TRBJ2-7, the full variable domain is NAGVMQNPRHLVRRRGQEARLRCSPMKGHSHVYWYRQLPEEGLKFMVYLQKENIIDESGMPKERFSAEFPKEGPSILRIQQVVRGDSAAYFCASSPQGRDKPGAYEQYFGPGTRLTVT.

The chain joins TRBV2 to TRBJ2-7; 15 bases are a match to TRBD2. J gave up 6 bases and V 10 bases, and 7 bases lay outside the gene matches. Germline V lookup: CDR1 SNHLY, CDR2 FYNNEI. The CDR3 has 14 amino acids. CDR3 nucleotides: TGTGCCACCCTTTGGGGACTAGCGGGAGGCGAGCAGTACTTC. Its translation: CATLWGLAGGEQYF.

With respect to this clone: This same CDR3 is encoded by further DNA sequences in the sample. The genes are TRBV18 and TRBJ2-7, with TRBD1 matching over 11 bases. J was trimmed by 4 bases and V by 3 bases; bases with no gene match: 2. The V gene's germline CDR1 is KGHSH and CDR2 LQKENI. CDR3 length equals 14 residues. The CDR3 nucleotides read TGTGCCAGCTCACCTGGGACAGGGGGTTACGAGCAGTACTTC. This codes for CASSPGTGGYEQYF.

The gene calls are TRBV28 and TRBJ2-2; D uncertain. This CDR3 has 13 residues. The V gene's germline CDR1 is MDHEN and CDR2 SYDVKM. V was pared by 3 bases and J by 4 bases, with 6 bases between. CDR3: CASSLWSTGELFF. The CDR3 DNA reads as TGTGCCAGCAGTTTGTGGAGCACCGGGGAGCTGTTTTTT.

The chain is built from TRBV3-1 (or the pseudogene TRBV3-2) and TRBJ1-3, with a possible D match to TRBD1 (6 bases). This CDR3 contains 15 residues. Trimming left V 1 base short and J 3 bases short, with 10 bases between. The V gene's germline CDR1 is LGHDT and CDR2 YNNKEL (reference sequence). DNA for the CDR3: TGTGCCAGCAGCCAAGGGCTAGGGGGTGGAAACACCATATATTTT. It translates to CASSQGLGGGNTIYF.

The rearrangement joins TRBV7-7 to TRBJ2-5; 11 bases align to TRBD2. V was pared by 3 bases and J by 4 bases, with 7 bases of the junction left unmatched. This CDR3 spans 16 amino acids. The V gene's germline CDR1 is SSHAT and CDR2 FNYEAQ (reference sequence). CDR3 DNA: TGTGCCAGCAGCTTGGCTAGCGGGGGGCTCGCAGAGACCCAGTACTTC. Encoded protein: CASSLASGGLAETQYF.

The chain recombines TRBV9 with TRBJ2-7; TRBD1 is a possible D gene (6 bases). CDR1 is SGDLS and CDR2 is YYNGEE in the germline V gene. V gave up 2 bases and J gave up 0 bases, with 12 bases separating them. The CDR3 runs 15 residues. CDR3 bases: TGTGCCAGCAGCGTCGATGGACAGAACTCCTACGAGCAGTACTTC. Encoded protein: CASSVDGQNSYEQYF.

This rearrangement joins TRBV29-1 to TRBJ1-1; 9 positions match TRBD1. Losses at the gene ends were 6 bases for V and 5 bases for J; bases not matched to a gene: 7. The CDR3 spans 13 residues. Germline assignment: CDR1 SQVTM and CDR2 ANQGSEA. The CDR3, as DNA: TGCAGCGTGGACAGGGGTGAATGGACTGAAGCTTTCTTT. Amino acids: CSVDRGEWTEAFF.

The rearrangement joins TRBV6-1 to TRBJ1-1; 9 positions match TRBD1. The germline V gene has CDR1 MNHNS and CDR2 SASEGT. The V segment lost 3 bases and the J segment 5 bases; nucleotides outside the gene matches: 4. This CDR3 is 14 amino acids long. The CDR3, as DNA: TGTGCCAGCAGTGAGCCGGGGACAGGGACTGAAGCTTTCTTT. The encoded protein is CASSEPGTGTEAFF.

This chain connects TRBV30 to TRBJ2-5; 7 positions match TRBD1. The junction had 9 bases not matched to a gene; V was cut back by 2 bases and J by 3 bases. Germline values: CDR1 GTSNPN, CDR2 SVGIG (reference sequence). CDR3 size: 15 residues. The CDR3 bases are TGTGCCTGGAGTTCTACAGGGGTGGTAGAAGAGACCCAGTACTTC. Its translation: CAWSSTGVVEETQYF.

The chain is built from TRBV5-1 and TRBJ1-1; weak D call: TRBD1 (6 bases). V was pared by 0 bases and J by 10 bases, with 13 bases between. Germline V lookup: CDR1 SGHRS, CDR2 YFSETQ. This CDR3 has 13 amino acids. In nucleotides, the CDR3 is TGCGCCAGCAGCTTGGTGGTTCAGGGGTCAGCTTTCTTT. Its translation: CASSLVVQGSAFF.

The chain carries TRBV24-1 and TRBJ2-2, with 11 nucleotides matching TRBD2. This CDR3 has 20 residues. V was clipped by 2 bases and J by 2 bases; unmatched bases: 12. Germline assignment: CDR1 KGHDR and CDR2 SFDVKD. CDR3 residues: CATSDWPGLAESPNTGELFF. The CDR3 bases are TGTGCCACCAGTGATTGGCCGGGACTAGCGGAATCACCAAACACCGGGGAGCTGTTTTTT.

CDR3 coding DNA: TGTGCCAGCAGTCCCGACAGGGGGAGGGTCGAAAAACTGTTTTTT. Translation: CASSPDRGRVEKLFF. The chain is built from TRBV6-5 and TRBJ1-4, with 9 positions matching TRBD1. From germline, CDR1 is MNHEY and CDR2 SVGAGI. The CDR3 extends over 15 amino acids. V was pared by 5 bases and J by 8 bases, with 9 bases of the junction left unmatched.

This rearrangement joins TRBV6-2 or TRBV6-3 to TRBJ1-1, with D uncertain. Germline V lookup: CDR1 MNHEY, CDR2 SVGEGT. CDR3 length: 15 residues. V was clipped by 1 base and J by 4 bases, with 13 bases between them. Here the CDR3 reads CASSYFLSGPTEAFF. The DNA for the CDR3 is TGTGCCAGCAGTTACTTCCTAAGCGGCCCCACTGAAGCTTTCTTT.

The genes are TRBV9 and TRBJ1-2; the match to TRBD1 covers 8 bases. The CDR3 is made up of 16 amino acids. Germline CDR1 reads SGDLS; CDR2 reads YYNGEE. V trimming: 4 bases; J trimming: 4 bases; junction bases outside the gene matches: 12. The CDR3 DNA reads TGTGCCAGCAGCCCGTTGCAGCAGGGGGCGGGCTATGGCTACACCTTC. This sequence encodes CASSPLQQGAGYGYTF.

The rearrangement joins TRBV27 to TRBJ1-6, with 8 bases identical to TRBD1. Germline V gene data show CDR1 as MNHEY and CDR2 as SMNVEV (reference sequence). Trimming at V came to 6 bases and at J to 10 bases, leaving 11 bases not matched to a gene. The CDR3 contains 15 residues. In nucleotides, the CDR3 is TGTGCCAGCAGCTCCGAAGGACAGGGCGTCTCACCCCTCCACTTT. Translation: CASSSEGQGVSPLHF.

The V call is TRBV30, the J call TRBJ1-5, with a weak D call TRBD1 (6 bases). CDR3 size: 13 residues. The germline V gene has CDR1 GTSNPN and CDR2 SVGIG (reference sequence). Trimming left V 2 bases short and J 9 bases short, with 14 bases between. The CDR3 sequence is CAWSNRAAGPQHF. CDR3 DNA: TGTGCCTGGAGTAACAGGGCCGCAGGGCCCCAGCATTTT.

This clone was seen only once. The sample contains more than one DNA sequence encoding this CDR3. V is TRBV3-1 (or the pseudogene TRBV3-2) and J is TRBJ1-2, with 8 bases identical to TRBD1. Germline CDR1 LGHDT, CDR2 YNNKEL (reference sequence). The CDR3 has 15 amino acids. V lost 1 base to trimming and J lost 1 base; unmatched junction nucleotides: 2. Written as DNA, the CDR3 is TGTGCCAGCAGCCAAGTAGGACAGGGTAACTATGGCTACACCTTC. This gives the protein CASSQVGQGNYGYTF.

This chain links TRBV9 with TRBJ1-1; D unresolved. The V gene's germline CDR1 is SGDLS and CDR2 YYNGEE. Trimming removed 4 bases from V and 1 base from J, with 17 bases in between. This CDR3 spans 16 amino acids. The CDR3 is CASSSASRQENTEAFF. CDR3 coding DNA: TGTGCCAGCAGCTCCGCGAGTCGGCAGGAGAACACTGAAGCTTTCTTT.